This TCR beta chain appears in the sequencing data of a study of shared clonotypes between healthy human individuals. Looking at the study overall: Aged between 18 and 49, the donors were a couple of women and a few men. A donor's plate count was three for CD4 naive and three for CD4 memory; CD8 naive had two and CD8 memory one. Study-wide findings and caveats: Inspection by rarefaction showed sorted-subset sequencing to be incomplete despite large depth. Researchers found naive subsets generally carried larger estimated richness than memory subsets.

Germline V gene lookup returns CDR1 MNHNS and CDR2 SASEGT. The CDR3 length is 13 residues. V gave up 4 bases and J gave up 4 bases, with 11 bases separating them. Cells designated naive CD8 were CD45RO-negative and were positively selected for CCR7, with terminally differentiated effector memory CD45RA+ cells excluded. As regards this clone: Its cognate antigen is unknown.

The assay was immunoSEQ multiplex PCR, and TCRdb's table has in-frame clones only and misses some. In the table there are about 2 million clones, around 96% of which are singletons. Sequenced: naive CD8+ T cells sorted from blood. V and J are TRBV6-1 and TRBJ2-7; weak D call: TRBD2 (5 bases). The receptor comes from a man aged 18-30 years in good health. This CDR3 is CASSAARGYEQYF. In nucleotides, the CDR3 is TGTGCCAGCAGTGCGGCCCGGGGTTACGAGCAGTACTTC.